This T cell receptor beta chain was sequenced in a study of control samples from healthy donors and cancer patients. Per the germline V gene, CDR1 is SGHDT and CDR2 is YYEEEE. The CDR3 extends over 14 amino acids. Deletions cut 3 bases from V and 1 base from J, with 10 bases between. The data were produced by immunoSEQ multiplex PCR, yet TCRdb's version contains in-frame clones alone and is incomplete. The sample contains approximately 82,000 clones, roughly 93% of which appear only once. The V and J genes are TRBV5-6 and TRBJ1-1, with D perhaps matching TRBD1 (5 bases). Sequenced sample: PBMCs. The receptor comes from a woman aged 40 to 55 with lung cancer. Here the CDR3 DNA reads TGTGCCAGCAGCTCTGACAGACGGAACACTGAAGCTTTCTTT. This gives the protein CASSSDRRNTEAFF. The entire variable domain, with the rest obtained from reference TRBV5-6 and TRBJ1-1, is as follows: DAGVTQSPTHLIKTRGQQVTLRCSPKSGHDTVSWYQQALGQGPQFIFQYYEEEERQRGNFPDRFSGHQFPNYSSELNVNALLLGDSALYLCASSSDRRNTEAFFGQGTRLTVV.